A single T cell receptor (beta chain) is shown here with its context. Cryopreserved PBMCs yielded around 2 micrograms of genomic DNA for TCR beta libraries. This specimen comes from a study of cytotoxic CD8 clonotypes in ibrutinib-treated CLL. In the study overall: The study recorded mean values of around 250,000 productive templates and 100,000 or so productive rearrangements per sample.

Sequencing used immunoSEQ multiplex PCR; TCRdb keeps in-frame clones, though not all of them. The sample has 68,000 or so clones, about 63% seen once; the top ten hold more than 4.5%. The source was PBMCs, collected after 12 months of ibrutinib treatment. This receptor was obtained from a human donor with chronic lymphocytic leukemia.

The CDR3 nucleotides read TGTGCCAGCAGCCCGGGACAGGGGGCGACCAATGAGCAGTTCTTC. Its translation is CASSPGQGATNEQFF. V is TRBV5-6 and J is TRBJ2-1, with 12 bases matching TRBD1. Germline values: CDR1 SGHDT, CDR2 YYEEEE. This CDR3 comprises 15 residues. J was trimmed by 6 bases and V by 4 bases; bases with no gene match: 5.